One and the same sample provided the 26 T cell receptor beta chains below, sequenced in a study of CD8 T cells in ankylosing spondylitis. MiXCR, run by TCRdb on the 5' RACE reads, gives a single entry per CDR3 protein. The table has about 210,000 distinct CDR3 sequences, approximately 7.3% seen once. Overall study findings and caveats: Characteristic of ankylosing spondylitis blood, it appeared, was a TCR beta motif comprising several highly homologous variants.

No antigen has been assigned to these receptors. Sequencing was done on a sample of blood, either unsorted or a sorted T cell fraction (not recorded which). All receptors derive from a male donor with ankylosing spondylitis.

This clonotype was seen many times. The rearrangement joins TRBV10-3 to TRBJ2-3, with a weak D call TRBD1 (6 bases). Germline V gives CDR1 ENHRY, CDR2 SYGVKD. V gave up 8 bases and J gave up 4 bases, with 16 bases separating them. This CDR3 is built from 14 residues. The CDR3 here is CAIQDSSPPDTQYF. In DNA, the CDR3 is TGTGCCATCCAGGACAGCTCCCCCCCAGATACGCAGTATTTT.

The J gene is TRBJ2-7, the V gene TRBV5-1; the D is unclear. Germline-derived CDR1 and CDR2 are SGHRS and YFSETQ. The V end lost 2 bases, the J end lost 3 bases, and 12 bases lay between the germline ends. This CDR3 region has 14 residues. CDR3 nucleotide sequence: TGCGCCAGCAGCTTATGGTCCCCAGACTACGAGCAGTACTTC. Protein: CASSLWSPDYEQYF.

As regards this clonotype: A much larger clone lies a single base off, so this may be a read error. The V and J genes are TRBV7-8 and TRBJ2-7; D could derive from TRBD1 or TRBD2 (5 bases each). This CDR3 has 15 residues. The V end lost 5 bases, the J end lost 5 bases, and 19 bases lay between the germline ends. Germline CDR1 and CDR2: SGHVS and FQNEAQ. The CDR3 loop is CASSQRQRAINEQYF. The CDR3 nucleotides read TGTGCCAGCAGCCAAAGACAGAGGGCTATTAACGAGCAGTACTTC.

This clonotype came up many times. The V gene is TRBV5-1, the J gene TRBJ1-6, with a weak D call TRBD1 (6 bases). The CDR3 has 13 residues. CDR1 is SGHRS, CDR2 YFSETQ, per germline. The germline V and J ends were trimmed by 4 bases and 14 bases, with 16 bases remaining between them. This chain's CDR3 is CASSHNRENTLHF. CDR3 nucleotides: TGCGCCAGCAGCCACAACAGGGAAAACACCCTCCACTTT.

This clonotype was recorded many times. The V and J genes are TRBV4-2 and TRBJ1-1; TRBD1 is a possible D gene (5 bases). This CDR3 spans 17 amino acids. Germline V gives CDR1 LGHNA, CDR2 YNFKEQ. V lost 1 base to trimming and J lost 1 base, with 16 bases between them. The CDR3 here is CASSQVLAGRQNTEAFF. The CDR3 DNA follows: TGTGCCAGCAGCCAAGTCCTTGCGGGACGGCAGAACACTGAAGCTTTCTTT.

This clonotype was counted at least ten times. V is TRBV11-2 and J is TRBJ2-1; no clear D gene. Germline V gene sequence: CDR1 SGHAT, CDR2 FQNNGV. This CDR3 is 14 amino acids long. V was trimmed by 0 bases and J by 8 bases, leaving 11 bases between them. CDR3 sequence reads: CASSLEVRWDEQFF. The CDR3, as DNA: TGTGCCAGCAGCTTAGAGGTTAGATGGGATGAGCAGTTCTTC. Drawing the rest from reference TRBV11-2 and TRBJ2-1, the complete variable domain is EAGVAQSPRYKIIEKRQSVAFWCNPISGHATLYWYQQILGQGPKLLIQFQNNGVVDDSQLPKDRFSAERLKGVDSTLKIQPAKLEDSAVYLCASSLEVRWDEQFFGPGTRLTVL.

This clonotype was counted ten times or more. The CDR3 DNA sequence: TGCAGTGCTTCCTTTAGGCTAGCGGGAGGGGAGACCCAGTACTTC. This translates into CSASFRLAGGETQYF. The chain employs TRBV20-1 and TRBJ2-5, with 12 bases matching TRBD2. In germline, CDR1 is DFQATT, CDR2 SNEGSKA (reference sequence). Losses at the gene ends were 5 bases for V and 5 bases for J; bases not matched to a gene: 9. CDR3 length equals 15 residues.

This clonotype was detected only a few times. The V call is TRBV7-6, the J call TRBJ2-3; possibly TRBD1 or TRBD2 for D (5 bases each). In germline, CDR1 is SGHVS, CDR2 FNYEAQ. The V and J ends lost 3 bases and 8 bases respectively, with 9 bases between them. The CDR3 runs 12 residues. The CDR3 nucleotides read TGTGCCAGCAGCTTCGGGGACCCTACGCAGTATTTT. Its translation is CASSFGDPTQYF.

This clonotype has at least ten counts. V is TRBV6-2 or TRBV6-3 and J is TRBJ1-1; D uncertain. Looked up from germline, CDR1 is MNHEY and CDR2 is SVGEGT. CDR3 length: 16 amino acids. The V and J ends lost 0 bases and 0 bases respectively, with 11 bases between them. In DNA, the CDR3 is TGTGCCAGCAGTTACTCGGCCCATGCGATGAACACTGAAGCTTTCTTT. Translating it yields CASSYSAHAMNTEAFF.

This clonotype was seen ten or more times. The J gene is TRBJ2-7, the V gene TRBV6-2 or TRBV6-3; 10 bases map to TRBD2. V trimming: 6 bases; J trimming: 3 bases; junction bases outside the gene matches: 5. The CDR3 sequence is 14 residues long. Germline loops: CDR1 MNHEY, CDR2 SVGEGT. The CDR3 bases are TGTGCCAGCAGACTCCTAGCGGGAGTCTACGAGCAGTACTTC. Its protein is CASRLLAGVYEQYF.

This clonotype was observed many times. This chain links TRBV12-3 or TRBV12-4 with TRBJ2-7, with 8 nucleotides matching TRBD1. V shed 6 bases, J shed 5 bases, and the junction held 15 bases outside the gene matches. The CDR3 consists of 16 residues. The CDR3 sequence is CASRNDDRGAIHEQYF. DNA of the CDR3: TGTGCCAGCAGGAACGATGACAGGGGCGCAATCCACGAGCAGTACTTC.

This clonotype occurred many times. V and J are TRBV6-2 or TRBV6-3 and TRBJ2-7; D tentatively reads TRBD1 or TRBD2 (5 bases each). Between the trimmed V and J ends, which lost 6 bases and 2 bases, there was a span of 11 bases. Per germline, CDR1 MNHEY and CDR2 SVGEGT. This CDR3 is 13 amino acids long. The CDR3 DNA reads TGTGCCAGCAGGGGGACGGGCGCCTACGAGCAGTACTTC. Residues: CASRGTGAYEQYF.

The CDR3 sequence: CASSYGQGRNQPQHF. The CDR3 DNA follows: TGTGCCAGCAGTTACGGGCAGGGACGCAATCAGCCCCAGCATTTT. V usage is TRBV6-5 and J usage is TRBJ1-5, with a tentative D call TRBD1 (5 bases). Trimming stripped 2 bases from V and 2 bases from J, with 10 bases between. This CDR3 is 15 amino acids long. Germline V lookup: CDR1 MNHEY, CDR2 SVGAGI.

In its sample, this clonotype was seen many times. Written as DNA, the CDR3 is TGTGCCAGCGAACCCCTGACTAGCAGAGACAATGAGCAGTTCTTC. Translation: CASEPLTSRDNEQFF. The chain recombines TRBV6-2 or TRBV6-3 with TRBJ2-1, with TRBD2 identical over 7 bases. CDR1 and CDR2 (germline): MNHEY, SVGEGT. The ends lost 8 bases at V and 5 bases at J; junction bases unmatched: 12. CDR3 length equals 15 residues.

This chain links TRBV4-2 with TRBJ2-7, with 9 bases identical to TRBD2. The CDR3 spans 15 residues. Germline-derived CDR1 and CDR2 are LGHNA and YNFKEQ. With 4 bases clipped from V and 0 bases from J, the junction kept 4 bases outside the gene matches. CDR3 in amino acids: CASSLRLAASYEQYF. The CDR3 DNA reads TGTGCCAGCAGCCTTCGACTAGCGGCCTCCTACGAGCAGTACTTC.

This clonotype came up many times. The chain uses TRBV14 and TRBJ2-2; D gene uncertain. CDR3 length equals 15 residues. CDR1 and CDR2 (germline): SGHDN, FVKESK. The germline V and J ends were trimmed by 0 bases and 1 base, with 6 bases remaining between them. CDR3 nucleotide sequence: TGTGCCAGCAGCCAAGAACTGGGGAACACCGGGGAGCTGTTTTTT. Its protein product is CASSQELGNTGELFF.

This clonotype was seen more than once but under ten times. The chain uses TRBV12-5 and TRBJ2-7; D perhaps matches TRBD2 (5 bases). The V gene lost 7 bases and the J gene lost 2 bases, with 12 bases spanning the gap. This CDR3 is built from 13 residues. In germline, CDR1 is LGHNT, CDR2 FRNRAP. CDR3 sequence: CASAQDSTYEQYF. The DNA for the CDR3 is TGTGCTAGTGCCCAGGACTCGACCTACGAGCAGTACTTC.

In this sample, this clonotype turned up many times. The rearrangement links TRBV6-2 or TRBV6-3 to TRBJ1-5, with D possibly being TRBD1 (5 bases). The CDR3 has 13 residues. Deletions cut 6 bases from V and 9 bases from J, with 15 bases between. CDR1 MNHEY and CDR2 SVGEGT come from the germline V gene. The CDR3, as DNA: TGTGCCAGCAGGAAGGACATTGTCGCGCCCCAGCATTTT. Its protein product is CASRKDIVAPQHF.

This clonotype was observed many times. The chain joins TRBV5-1 to TRBJ2-7; D gene unclear. Germline assignment: CDR1 SGHRS and CDR2 YFSETQ. Trimming removed 3 bases from V and 4 bases from J, with 11 bases in between. The CDR3 is 13 residues long. The CDR3 nucleotides read TGCGCCAGCAGCTCTCCATCCCATTACGAGCAGTACTTC. This encodes CASSSPSHYEQYF.

In its sample, this clonotype was seen many times. The V and J genes are TRBV20-1 and TRBJ2-1; perhaps TRBD1 as D (7 bases). The CDR3 totals 15 residues. Germline CDR1 reads DFQATT; CDR2 reads SNEGSKA (reference sequence). The germline V and J ends were trimmed by 3 bases and 7 bases, with 19 bases remaining between them. The CDR3 protein is CSASNPATGRNEQFF. The CDR3 nucleotides are TGCAGTGCTAGTAACCCCGCGACAGGGAGGAATGAGCAGTTCTTC.

This clonotype came up many times. V gene TRBV9 combines with J gene TRBJ2-1, with a possible D match to TRBD2 (5 bases). CDR3 length: 14 amino acids. Trimming took off 0 bases at V and 5 bases at J, with 9 bases between the two ends. CDR1 SGDLS and CDR2 YYNGEE come from the germline V gene. CDR3 region: CASSVGGPHNEQFF. In DNA form, the CDR3 reads TGTGCCAGCAGCGTAGGAGGGCCCCACAATGAGCAGTTCTTC.

This clonotype showed up many times. The J gene is TRBJ2-1, the V gene TRBV29-1; no clear D gene. The V and J ends lost 3 bases and 0 bases respectively, with 9 bases between them. Looked up from germline, CDR1 is SQVTM and CDR2 is ANQGSEA. This CDR3 is built from 14 residues. The CDR3 DNA is TGCAGCGTTGAGAGGCTTAACTCCTACAATGAGCAGTTCTTC. Residues: CSVERLNSYNEQFF.

This clonotype was recorded many times. The rearrangement joins TRBV30 to TRBJ1-5; D is ambiguous. Looked up from germline, CDR1 is GTSNPN and CDR2 is SVGIG (reference sequence). This CDR3 has 11 residues. With 5 bases removed from V and 7 bases from J, the gap between germline ends came to 9 bases. The CDR3 DNA sequence: TGTGCCTGGTGCGGCAGCCAGCCCCAGCATTTT. This encodes CAWCGSQPQHF.

This clonotype was seen at least ten times. The V call is TRBV5-1, the J call TRBJ2-3; 7 nucleotides agree with TRBD2. The CDR3 has 15 amino acids. Unmatched junction bases numbered 5, after V lost 2 bases and J lost 2 bases. Germline V CDR1 and CDR2: SGHRS, YFSETQ. The CDR3 DNA reads as TGCGCCAGCAGCTTTTCGGGGGGTTCCACAGATACGCAGTATTTT. It is translated as CASSFSGGSTDTQYF. The entire variable domain, with the rest obtained from reference TRBV5-1 and TRBJ2-3, is as follows: KAGVTQTPRYLIKTRGQQVTLSCSPISGHRSVSWYQQTPGQGLQFLFEYFSETQRNKGNFPGRFSGRQFSNSRSEMNVSTLELGDSALYLCASSFSGGSTDTQYFGPGTRLTVL.

This clonotype was found many times. The chain joins TRBV12-3 or TRBV12-4 to TRBJ2-1; D unclear. Trimming removed 5 bases from V and 7 bases from J, with 12 bases in between. The CDR3 spans 13 residues. The CDR3 DNA reads as TGTGCCAGCAGTCCCATCCAGCTTAATGAGCAGTTCTTC. This gives the protein CASSPIQLNEQFF.

This clonotype was detected ten times or more. V and J are TRBV4-3 and TRBJ1-1; D is uncertain. The V end was cut by 3 bases, the J end by 1 base, with 9 bases between. The length of the CDR3 is 14 residues. Germline V lookup: CDR1 LGHNA, CDR2 YSLEER. Here the CDR3 reads CASSQGSGNTEAFF. The CDR3 DNA sequence: TGCGCCAGCAGCCAGGGGTCGGGGAACACTGAAGCTTTCTTT.